The text below deals with one TCR beta chain. The data stem from a study of blood T cell repertoires in COVID-19. Assay used: immunoSEQ multiplex PCR; TCRdb lists only in-frame clones, some missing. The repertoire holds about 25,000 clones, with around nine tenths as singletons. This CDR3 has 15 residues. J was trimmed by 0 bases and V by 4 bases; bases with no gene match: 2. The V gene's germline CDR1 is LNHDA and CDR2 SQIVND (reference sequence). The rearrangement joins TRBV19 to TRBJ1-2; 10 bases map to TRBD1. The sequenced sample was peripheral blood. The clonotype originates from a human donor with active COVID-19. The donor label of this sample is uncertain. CDR3 residues: CASSKDRGTNYGYTF. The CDR3 DNA reads TGTGCCAGTAGTAAGGACAGGGGGACTAACTATGGCTACACCTTC. Complete variable domain (other parts from reference TRBV19 and TRBJ1-2): DGGITQSPKYLFRKEGQNVTLSCEQNLNHDAMYWYRQDPGQGLRLIYYSQIVNDFQKGDIAEGYSVSREKKESFPLTVTSAQKNPTAFYLCASSKDRGTNYGYTFGSGTRLTVV.